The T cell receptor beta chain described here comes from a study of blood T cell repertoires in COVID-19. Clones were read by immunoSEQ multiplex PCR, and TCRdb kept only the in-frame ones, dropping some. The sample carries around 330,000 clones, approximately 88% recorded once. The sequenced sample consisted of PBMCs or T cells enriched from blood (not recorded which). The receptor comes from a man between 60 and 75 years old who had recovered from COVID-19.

The CDR3 loop is CASSISGNSNQPQHF. The CDR3 DNA sequence: TGTGCCAGTAGTATCTCTGGCAATAGCAATCAGCCCCAGCATTTT. The chain links TRBV19 to TRBJ1-5; no reliable D call. V was shortened by 3 bases and J by 0 bases, with 9 bases between the two germline ends. CDR1 is LNHDA, CDR2 SQIVND, per germline (reference sequence). The CDR3 runs to 15 residues.